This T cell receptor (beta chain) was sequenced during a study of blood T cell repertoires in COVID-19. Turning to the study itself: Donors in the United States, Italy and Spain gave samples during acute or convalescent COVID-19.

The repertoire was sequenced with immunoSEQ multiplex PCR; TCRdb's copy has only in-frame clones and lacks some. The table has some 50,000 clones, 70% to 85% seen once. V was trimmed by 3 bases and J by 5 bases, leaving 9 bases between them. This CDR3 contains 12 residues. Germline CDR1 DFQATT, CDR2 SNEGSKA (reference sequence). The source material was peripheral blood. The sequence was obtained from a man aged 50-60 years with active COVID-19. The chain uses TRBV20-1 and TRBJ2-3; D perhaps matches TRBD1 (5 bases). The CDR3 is CSASAQGDTQYF. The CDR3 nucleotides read TGCAGTGCTAGTGCCCAGGGAGATACGCAGTATTTT.